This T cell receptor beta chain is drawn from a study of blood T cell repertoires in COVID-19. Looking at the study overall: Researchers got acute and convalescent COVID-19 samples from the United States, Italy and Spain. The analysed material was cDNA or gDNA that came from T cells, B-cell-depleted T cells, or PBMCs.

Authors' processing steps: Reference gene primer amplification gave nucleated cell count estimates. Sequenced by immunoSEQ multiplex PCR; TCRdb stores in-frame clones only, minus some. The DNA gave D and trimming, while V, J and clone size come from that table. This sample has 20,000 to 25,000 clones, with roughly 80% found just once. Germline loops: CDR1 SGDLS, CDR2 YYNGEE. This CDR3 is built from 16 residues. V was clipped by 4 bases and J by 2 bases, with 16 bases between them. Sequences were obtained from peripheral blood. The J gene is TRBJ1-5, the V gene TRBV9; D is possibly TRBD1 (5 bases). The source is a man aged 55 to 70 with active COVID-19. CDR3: CASSPGGTARNQPQHF. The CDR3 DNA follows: TGTGCCAGCAGCCCCGGGGGGACGGCTCGCAATCAGCCCCAGCATTTT.